This T cell receptor (beta chain) was sequenced in a study of cytomegalovirus exposure and HLA in healthy donors (dated by TCRdb to the late 2010s). With regard to the full study: According to an earlier analysis of a few hundred of the donors, about 190 million T cells yielded 117 million unique TCR beta sequences and roughly 280 Gb of sequence data. An early release that covered more than 550 HLA-typed donors contained around 300 gigabases of sequencing data and 65 million to 100 million unique TCR sequences. Among the 398 genotyped donors, under 90% belonged to the genetic ancestry cluster associated with self-reported Caucasian donors. The study aimed to test whether cataloging public T cell receptors could reveal signatures of past pathogen exposure. The study profiled the T cell repertoires of under 850 subjects by immunosequencing and related them to cytomegalovirus serostatus. A separate validation cohort of more than 100 different subjects was used in addition to the 666-subject first cohort. The study combined high-throughput TCR immunosequencing, statistical association of individual TCRs with disease status, and machine learning to predict cytomegalovirus infection status. In a later analysis, previously published TCR beta repertoires from 500 to 750 donors were re-analyzed and high-resolution HLA genotyping was added so that TCR occurrence patterns could be studied. Rather than using new phenotypic data, the later analysis identified candidate immune exposures from TCR beta sequences and from how often those sequences occurred across donors. An earlier analysis of 587 of the donors applied high-throughput TCR beta sequencing to assess whether each TCR beta V gene segment acted as functional or pseudogenic. Alongside the repertoire data, information on donor age, sex, ethnicity and CMV serostatus was compiled. A later genetic analysis took genome-wide SNP genotypes for about three fifths of the 666 donors and used that subset as a discovery cohort. Every repertoire in the discovery cohort had been generated on one and the same sequencing platform. HLA typing included class I and class II loci at four-digit resolution. Typing coverage differed by locus: A, B, C, DRB1 and DQB1 were typed in about 629-630 donors, DQA1 in 500 to 550, DPA1 in nearly 610, and DPB1 in roughly 450. Roughly 5 DR-DQ haplotypes were handled as single units for association and clustering, since linkage in the cohort was strong. On average, around 240,000 unique TCR beta nucleotide sequences were sequenced per donor among 398 genotyped donors of the cohort, with 15% to 20% of those sequences being non-productive.

The cohort was made up of about 610 healthy bone marrow donors. All cohort members were sampled while nominally healthy, although unrecorded immune exposures were likely present. The donor was CMV seronegative and belonged to the group of around 350 seronegative cohort members. Each donor provided a peripheral blood sample, and peripheral blood mononuclear cells were used for TCR beta sequencing. The Qiagen DNeasy Blood Extraction Kit was used to extract genomic DNA from the blood cell samples. Overall study outcomes, separate from this receptor: HLA typing was unavailable for some donors at each locus, so association tests used only the typed subset. A group of highly shared sequence variants was considered likely to be a technical artifact of the sequencing pipeline. A later genetic analysis associated a missense DCLRE1C variant with V-gene and J-gene trimming of TCR beta chains, and an independent cohort replicated the association. In a later analysis, HLA-associated TCR beta chains were found to be more clonally expanded and to have lower generation probabilities than equally common non-associated chains. The earlier analysis of fewer than 750 of the donors excluded 15 to 20 rarely observed V segments, including chromosome 9 orphons, because counts were too low. Immune exposure information for the cohort was limited to CMV serostatus. A few of the identified cytomegalovirus-associated TCR beta chains were confirmed in vitro to be specific for cytomegalovirus antigens. The classifier was reported to diagnose cytomegalovirus status with high specificity and sensitivity in both the original and validation cohorts. In a later analysis, TCR association rates were found to vary across HLA loci, with the most associated TCRs seen for DRB1 alleles and the fewest for HLA-C alleles. According to the authors, the approach could potentially be generalized to other disease states and immunological phenotypes. A further reported finding was that TCR beta sequences accurately predicted the HLA-A and HLA-B alleles for most subjects in the first cohort. In the study, approximately 160 TCR beta chains were listed as associated with cytomegalovirus. Broadly in line with IMGT annotations, most TCR beta V segments showed up in productive rearrangements about 90% or about 30% of the time in an earlier analysis of about 500 of the donors. The cohort was sequenced for TCR beta chains only, and without alpha or paired-chain data the features that could be detected were limited. When HLA alleles, especially DR and DQ, strongly co-occurred, TCR associations were difficult to assign to individual alleles. The presence/absence analyses assumed that sequencing depth was roughly uniform across donors, and that assumption may not be true. Across donors, most TCR sequences were observed very rarely, whereas some public TCRs were present in many individuals. In a later genetic analysis, fewer N-insertions in productive TCRs were reported among donors in an Asian-associated ancestry cluster than the 666-donor mean. Most CMV-associated TCR beta chains appeared to be HLA-restricted in a later analysis, and the HLA associations seemed to be driven largely by CMV exposure. A later analysis associated 16,951 TCR beta sequences with specific HLA alleles at a false discovery rate of 0.05. Several of the top co-occurrence clusters appeared to be linked to parvovirus B19, influenza, CMV and Epstein-Barr virus, according to a later analysis. Linkage disequilibrium might explain the correlated functional status among segregating V segments, but an unknown experimental factor could not be ruled out.

Libraries were constructed by the immunoSEQ multiplex PCR assay. The multiplex PCR relied on a mix of 60 forward primers for TCR Vbeta segments and 13 reverse primers for TCR Jbeta segments. The CDR3 region of rearranged TCR beta genes was amplified from genomic DNA by a multiplex PCR assay. On the Illumina HiSeq System, the amplified TCR beta libraries were sequenced as 87-base-pair reads. As for the original processing: In a later analysis, tens of millions of unique TCR beta chains were counted across the approximately 670 repertoires, and approximately 9.9 million of these chains were shared by at least two donors. A nearest-neighbor algorithm error-corrected the raw reads and collapsed the reads into unique sequences, merging closely related sequences to remove PCR and sequencing errors. To assign V, D and J gene segments, CDR3 sequences were aligned to IMGT reference sequences. For a sequence to be retained, a match of at least six nucleotides was required to both a V gene segment and a J gene segment. Rearrangements were called productive when the CDR3 lacked stop codons and stayed in frame with V and J; all others were non-productive. CDR3 was defined by IMGT convention, running from the second conserved V-encoded cysteine to the conserved J-encoded phenylalanine. The earlier analysis of approximately 590 of the donors excluded any sequence lacking an unambiguous match to a single V gene segment. An earlier analysis of fewer than 750 of the donors called V segments functional above 56.7% productive rearrangements and segregating when the between-donor standard deviation exceeded 5%. A statistical classification framework was built to diagnose cytomegalovirus status from the catalog of TCR beta chain sequences. In a later analysis, TCR nucleotide sequences were compared against IMGT/GENE-DB human TR gene sequences so that V and J genes could be assigned. Using the TCRdist pipeline, a later analysis assigned CDR3 sequences along with most-parsimonious VDJ recombination scenarios. A later analysis defined each TCR beta chain by its CDR3 amino acid sequence plus V-gene family, and excluded reads lacking a unique V-gene family. To address suspected cross-contamination and a sequencing artifact, a later analysis removed a few hundred highly shared, low-generation-probability nucleotide sequences. In a later analysis, a clonal expansion index for each public chain was calculated from normalized within-repertoire ranks of inferred template counts. In a later analysis, generation probabilities were computed using a VDJ recombination model fitted to out-of-frame rearrangements, and the results were checked against IGoR. In a later analysis, TCR-TCR, TCR-HLA and TCR-CMV co-occurrence was scored with hypergeometric tests, and a repertoire-size bias correction was applied to TCR pairs. False discovery rates were estimated in a later analysis by permuting HLA or CMV assignments 20 times. In a later analysis, co-occurring TCRs were grouped with DBSCAN, and TCRdist sequence similarity was added when clustering was performed within HLA-allele-positive subsets. Repertoires with fewer than 30,000 or more than 120,000 public chains, plus five repertoires with anomalous nucleotide sharing, were excluded from co-occurrence clustering. The clones in this table, taken by TCRdb from immuneACCESS, are in-frame only. Not every clone is retained; where verified, under half of the shortfall comes from an unresolved V gene, and the cause of the rest is unknown. D and trimming were read from the DNA, whereas the V and J calls and clone size are those reported in that table. The sample table contains 150,000 to 180,000 clones; only one count was recorded for roughly 79% of them. The ten largest clones capture approximately 2.6% of the sample.

With regard to this clone: There is no known antigen for this receptor. No much larger clonotype is one base removed from it; base qualities were not supplied.

Specimen: PBMCs. This receptor was obtained from a man younger than 35 in good health and CMV-seronegative.

At the DNA level, the sequence is TGTGCCAGCACCTGGGGGGACAGCGTACTTTTTAGCAATCAGCCCCAGCATTTT. Translated, it reads CASTWGDSVLFSNQPQHF. The sequence links TRBV6-4 to TRBJ1-5; a stretch of 7 junction bases matches TRBD1. The CDR3, from cysteine to phenylalanine, totals 18 residues. The retained sequence is limited to the CDR3, 54 bases, with the frame set at the first base. Trimming takes 7 bases off V and 0 bases off J; junction bases not matched to a gene: 15. The germline V gene supplies CDR1 MRHNA and CDR2 SNTAGT.